The rows below give T cell receptor beta chains drawn from one sample of a study of cytomegalovirus exposure and HLA in healthy donors. TCRdb's copy holds only in-frame clones and misses some; the assay was immunoSEQ multiplex PCR. The table shows roughly 200,000 clones, with roughly 68% occurring only once. The sequenced material came from PBMCs. The source is a woman in her twenties or thirties in good health and CMV-seronegative. Both conserved end residues are part of each CDR3. Each record gives: J gene, clone size, D gene, V gene, CDR3 protein, CDR3 DNA. The D gene is left open where the match is weak. Clone size is not always given. Where it is, it says once, few, many or a class for expanded clones.

>TRBJ1-1|.|TRBD1|TRBV6-1
CASSRDRGLTEAFF
TGTGCCAGCAGCCGGGACAGGGGGCTCACTGAAGCTTTCTTT
>TRBJ1-2|once|.|TRBV5-1
CASSFNRARGYGYTF
TGCGCCAGCAGCTTTAACCGGGCCCGGGGATATGGCTACACCTTC
>TRBJ1-1|.|.|TRBV6-6
CASSYGQPNTEAFF
TGTGCCAGCAGTTACGGACAGCCGAACACTGAAGCTTTCTTT
>TRBJ1-1|.|.|TRBV7-6
CASSPDGGYAEAFF
TGTGCCAGCAGCCCAGACGGGGGGTACGCTGAAGCTTTCTTT
>TRBJ1-2|.|TRBD1|TRBV27
CASRATGQANYGYTF
TGTGCCAGCAGGGCAACAGGACAGGCCAATTATGGCTACACCTTC
>TRBJ2-7|.|.|TRBV19
CASSIWASAGTYEQYF
TGTGCCAGTAGTATTTGGGCTAGCGCCGGAACCTACGAGCAGTACTTC
>TRBJ2-3|.|TRBD2|TRBV2
CASSALTSGHTQYF
TGTGCCAGCAGTGCGTTAACTAGCGGACATACGCAGTATTTT
>TRBJ2-2|.|TRBD2|TRBV6-6
CASRPSAGVTGELFF
TGTGCCAGCAGGCCCTCGGCGGGAGTAACCGGGGAGCTGTTTTTT
>TRBJ2-5|.|TRBD1|TRBV2
CASSDWTGVRATQYF
TGTGCCAGCAGTGACTGGACAGGAGTTAGGGCGACCCAGTACTTC
>TRBJ2-7|once|.|TRBV9
CASSVGADYEQYF
TGTGCCAGCAGCGTAGGGGCAGACTACGAGCAGTACTTC
>TRBJ2-6|.|.|TRBV6-1
CASSRGFSGANVLTF
TGTGCCAGCAGCAGGGGATTCTCTGGGGCCAACGTCCTGACTTTC
>TRBJ2-7|.|TRBD2|TRBV5-1
CASSLGDYRSYEQYF
TGCGCCAGCAGCTTGGGGGACTACCGAAGCTACGAGCAGTACTTC
>TRBJ2-3|few|TRBD2|TRBV27
CASSYRLAGGPHHADTQYF
TGTGCCAGCAGTTACCGACTAGCGGGAGGTCCCCACCACGCAGATACGCAGTATTTT
>TRBJ2-2|.|TRBD1|TRBV29-1
CSAETGANTGELFF
TGCAGCGCTGAGACAGGGGCGAACACCGGGGAGCTGTTTTTT
>TRBJ2-1|.|TRBD2|TRBV5-4
CASSFSGGAVTYEQFF
TGTGCCAGCAGTTTTAGCGGGGGGGCGGTTACGTATGAGCAGTTCTTC
>TRBJ1-2|once|.|TRBV13
CASSLGRGLGGGYTF
TGTGCCAGCAGCTTAGGGCGCGGGTTAGGGGGTGGCTACACCTTC
>TRBJ2-5|few|TRBD2|TRBV27
CASSSRLAGKVETQYF
TGTGCCAGCAGTTCGAGACTAGCGGGAAAGGTCGAGACCCAGTACTTC
>TRBJ1-3|few|TRBD1|TRBV5-4
CASSPKTGPSGNTIYF
TGTGCCAGCAGCCCCAAGACAGGGCCCTCTGGAAACACCATATATTTT
>TRBJ2-7|.|TRBD1|TRBV7-9
CASSTSGTVSYEQYF
TGTGCCAGCAGCACATCCGGGACAGTCTCCTACGAGCAGTACTTC
>TRBJ2-1|.|TRBD1|TRBV25-1
CASSDLGQGRQFF
TGTGCCAGCAGTGATTTGGGACAGGGCCGGCAGTTCTTC
>TRBJ2-5|.|.|TRBV7-7
CASSRRGETQYF
TGTGCCAGCAGCCGAAGGGGAGAGACCCAGTACTTC
>TRBJ1-5|.|.|TRBV19
CASSIVGGISNQPQHF
TGTGCCAGTAGTATAGTTGGAGGGATTAGCAATCAGCCCCAGCATTTT
>TRBJ1-5|.|TRBD1|TRBV7-2
CASSTGQINQPQHF
TGTGCCAGCAGCACGGGACAGATCAATCAGCCCCAGCATTTT
>TRBJ2-1|.|TRBD2|TRBV5-6
CASSLVRTSGYNEQFF
TGTGCCAGCAGCTTGGTCAGGACTAGCGGGTACAATGAGCAGTTCTTC
>TRBJ2-3|.|.|TRBV28
CASSLSTGSDRLSIDTQYF
TGTGCCAGCAGTTTATCAACAGGGAGCGATCGCCTTAGCATAGATACGCAGTATTTT
>TRBJ2-1|.|TRBD2|TRBV10-3
CAISESISGTEQFF
TGTGCCATCAGTGAGTCGATCAGCGGGACGGAGCAGTTCTTC
>TRBJ2-7|.|.|TRBV11-2
CASSPIRDSPRYEQYF
TGTGCCAGCAGCCCGATCCGAGACAGCCCTAGGTACGAGCAGTACTTC
>TRBJ2-6|few|.|TRBV4-2
CASSQGAPGANVLTF
TGTGCCAGCAGCCAAGGAGCCCCTGGGGCCAACGTCCTGACTTTC
>TRBJ1-4|few|.|TRBV7-9
CASSQVAGLIEKLFF
TGTGCCAGCAGCCAGGTGGCAGGGCTAATCGAAAAACTGTTTTTT
>TRBJ2-5|.|.|TRBV7-3
CASSFGIQETQYF
TGTGCCAGCAGCTTCGGGATCCAAGAGACCCAGTACTTC
>TRBJ2-7|.|TRBD2|TRBV7-6
CASSLAPAGGIFYEQYF
TGTGCCAGCAGCTTAGCCCCAGCGGGAGGGATCTTTTACGAGCAGTACTTC
>TRBJ2-6|.|.|TRBV29-1
CSVSPGGSGANVLTF
TGCAGCGTCTCCCCCGGGGGATCTGGGGCCAACGTCCTGACTTTC
>TRBJ1-5|.|.|TRBV4-1
CASSQRVSRVSNQPQHF
TGCGCCAGCAGCCAAAGGGTATCGAGGGTTAGCAATCAGCCCCAGCATTTT
>TRBJ1-1|.|.|TRBV6-6
CASSYSQGTEAFF
TGTGCCAGCAGTTACTCGCAGGGAACTGAAGCTTTCTTT
>TRBJ1-2|.|.|TRBV6-5
CASSYSGGYGYTF
TGTGCCAGCAGTTACTCCGGGGGGTATGGCTACACCTTC
>TRBJ2-3|.|.|TRBV6-5
CASPDTDTQYF
TGTGCCAGCCCAGACACAGATACGCAGTATTTT
>TRBJ2-2|.|TRBD2|TRBV10-2
CASSDSGGGNTGELFF
TGCGCCAGCAGTGATAGCGGGGGGGGTAACACCGGGGAGCTGTTTTTT
>TRBJ2-7|.|TRBD1|TRBV14
CASSQGRTGLDEQYF
TGTGCCAGCAGCCAAGGTAGGACAGGCCTTGACGAGCAGTACTTC
>TRBJ2-1|.|TRBD2|TRBV6-4
CASSRLAGTDEQFF
TGTGCCAGCAGCAGACTAGCGGGAACGGATGAGCAGTTCTTC
>TRBJ2-6|.|.|TRBV18
CASSPGTSYATGANVLTF
TGTGCCAGCTCACCCGGGACTTCCTACGCAACTGGGGCCAACGTCCTGACTTTC
>TRBJ2-7|few|.|TRBV5-1
CASSLAPGVLYEQYF
TGCGCCAGCAGCTTGGCCCCAGGGGTTCTGTACGAGCAGTACTTC
>TRBJ1-6|.|TRBD1|TRBV2
CASSDSSGTGNSPLHF
TGTGCCAGCAGTGATTCATCCGGGACAGGGAATTCACCCCTCCACTTT
>TRBJ1-2|.|.|TRBV6-5
CASTDPWGRDYGYTF
TGTGCCAGCACCGACCCGTGGGGGCGGGACTATGGCTACACCTTC